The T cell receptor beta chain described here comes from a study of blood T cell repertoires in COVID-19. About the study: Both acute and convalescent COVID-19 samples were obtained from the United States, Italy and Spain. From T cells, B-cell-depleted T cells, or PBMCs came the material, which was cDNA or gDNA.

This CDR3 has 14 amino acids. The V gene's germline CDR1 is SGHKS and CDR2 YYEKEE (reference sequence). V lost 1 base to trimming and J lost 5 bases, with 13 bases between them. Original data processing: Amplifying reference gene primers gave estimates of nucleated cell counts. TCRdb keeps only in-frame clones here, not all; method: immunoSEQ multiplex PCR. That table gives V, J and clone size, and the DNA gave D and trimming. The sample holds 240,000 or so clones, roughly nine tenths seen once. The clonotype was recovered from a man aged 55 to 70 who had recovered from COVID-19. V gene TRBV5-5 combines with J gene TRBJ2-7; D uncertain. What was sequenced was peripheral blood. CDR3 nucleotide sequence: TGTGCCAGCAGCTTGATTTCGCGGTTCCACGAGCAGTACTTC. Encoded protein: CASSLISRFHEQYF.